This is a list of T cell receptor beta chains from one sample in a study of shared clonotypes between healthy human individuals. Assay used: immunoSEQ multiplex PCR; TCRdb lists only in-frame clones, some missing. There are roughly 1,800,000 clones in the sample; about 94% occur only once, and approximately 1% lies in the top ten. Sequencing was carried out using naive CD8+ T cells sorted from blood. These receptors all come from a man aged 18-30 years in good health. The CDR3 runs from the conserved cysteine through the conserved F or W. The order of the fields is clone size, J gene, V gene, CDR3 protein. Clone size is shown for a subset of rows, as once, few, many or a class of expanded clone.

abundance: -
j_gene: TRBJ1-2
v_gene: TRBV27
CDR3aa: CASSLSTGAYGYTF

abundance: -
j_gene: TRBJ2-7
v_gene: TRBV30
CDR3aa: CAWSVGGEYEQYF

abundance: -
j_gene: TRBJ1-4
v_gene: TRBV5-6
CDR3aa: CASSPTGTVSNEKLFF

abundance: -
j_gene: TRBJ1-1
v_gene: TRBV6-5
CDR3aa: CASSGTAPWEAFF

abundance: -
j_gene: TRBJ2-7
v_gene: TRBV10-2
CDR3aa: CASSGDRNYEQYF

abundance: -
j_gene: TRBJ2-1
v_gene: TRBV30
CDR3aa: CAWSIGGVYNEQFF

abundance: -
j_gene: TRBJ1-1
v_gene: TRBV20-1
CDR3aa: CSASLDTEAFF

abundance: -
j_gene: TRBJ1-2
v_gene: TRBV7-9
CDR3aa: CASSSGDTYKDGYTF

abundance: -
j_gene: TRBJ2-7
v_gene: TRBV27
CDR3aa: CASSTGTGFYEQYF

abundance: -
j_gene: TRBJ1-2
v_gene: TRBV6-5
CDR3aa: CASSPPGGGRDGYTF

abundance: -
j_gene: TRBJ2-3
v_gene: TRBV15
CDR3aa: CATSRDWEGASRTDTQYF

abundance: once
j_gene: TRBJ1-6
v_gene: TRBV2
CDR3aa: CASVAVPGDSPLHF

abundance: -
j_gene: TRBJ2-1
v_gene: TRBV19
CDR3aa: CASSVQDRGRIDEQFF

abundance: -
j_gene: TRBJ2-3
v_gene: TRBV10-2
CDR3aa: CASGGERADTQYF

abundance: -
j_gene: TRBJ1-4
v_gene: TRBV2
CDR3aa: CASSEWLAANEKLFF

abundance: once
j_gene: TRBJ2-7
v_gene: TRBV4-1
CDR3aa: CASSLGRSSYEQYF

abundance: -
j_gene: TRBJ1-5
v_gene: TRBV5-5
CDR3aa: CASSWGELSNQPQHF

abundance: -
j_gene: TRBJ2-7
v_gene: TRBV5-1
CDR3aa: CASSPGRAEQYF

abundance: -
j_gene: TRBJ1-2
v_gene: TRBV19
CDR3aa: CASSHSGEIYGYTF

abundance: -
j_gene: TRBJ2-7
v_gene: TRBV5-1
CDR3aa: CASSLDPGTGGYEQYF

abundance: -
j_gene: TRBJ2-7
v_gene: TRBV9
CDR3aa: CASSVEGRNYEQYF